This note documents a single T cell receptor beta chain sequence. As yet, its antigen is unknown. TCRdb itself ran the 5' RACE reads through MiXCR, one entry per CDR3 protein. The table has approximately 44,000 distinct CDR3 sequences, under 7.5% seen once; the top ten hold 1.4% to 1.5%. The data were obtained in a study of T-cell memory formation after mild COVID-19. Study results and caveats: Cross-reactive memory appears to have joined, as suggested by some responding clones showing up in pre-infection memory.

This sequence originates from a man in his late teens or twenties who had mild COVID-19 (a few samples of this study predate the infection). Cell type and time point are not known. The sequenced sample consisted of PBMCs or a T cell subset sorted from them (not recorded which).

The CDR3 DNA sequence: TGTGCCAGCAGCTCAGAGGGACGGACTAAAGAGACCCAGTACTTC. Translation: CASSSEGRTKETQYF. The chain couples TRBV7-9 to TRBJ2-5; possible D gene TRBD2, 6 bases. This CDR3 is 15 amino acids long. Trimming removed 4 bases from V and 3 bases from J, with 15 bases in between. Germline CDR1 and CDR2: SEHNR and FQNEAQ (reference sequence).